The clone carrying this TCR beta chain was counted between two and nine times. This sample stems from a study of blood T cell repertoires in COVID-19. The overall study: The United States, Italy and Spain were the sources of the acute and convalescent COVID-19 samples.

This CDR3 is 15 amino acids long. Per the germline V gene, CDR1 is SGHRS and CDR2 is YFSETQ. With 4 bases removed from V and 0 bases from J, the gap between germline ends came to 11 bases. In the authors' methods: Reference gene primer amplification yielded estimated nucleated cell counts. Only in-frame clones appear in the TCRdb table, and some are missing; sequencing was by immunoSEQ multiplex PCR. That table supplies the V and J calls and clone size; D and trimming were determined from the DNA. The table has 95,000 to 150,000 clones, around 74% seen once. The sequence was obtained from a man aged 80 or over with COVID-19, enrolled during active disease. The sample comprised peripheral blood. V usage is TRBV5-1 and J usage is TRBJ2-1, with D maybe TRBD2 (6 bases). The CDR3 spells CASSVTSSSYNEQFF. CDR3 DNA: TGCGCCAGCAGCGTGACTAGTAGCTCCTACAATGAGCAGTTCTTC.